This TCR beta chain was documented in a study of blood T cell repertoires in COVID-19. Turning to the study itself: Some COVID-19 samples were acute and others convalescent; all came from the United States, Italy and Spain. Nucleic acid was either cDNA or gDNA, and it came from T cells, B-cell-depleted T cells, or PBMCs.

In the original workflow: Reference gene primer amplification gave estimated nucleated cell counts. Clones were read by immunoSEQ multiplex PCR, and TCRdb kept only the in-frame ones, dropping some. V and J calls and clone size are as listed in that table; D and trimming were resolved from the DNA. The sample includes about 82,000 clones, about 83% seen only once; the top ten take over 15%. Sequenced material: peripheral blood. This receptor was taken from a woman between 55 and 75 years old with acute or convalescent COVID-19.

The CDR3 DNA is TGTGCCAGCAGCTTGGAAACAGTTTACCACTTT. This gives the protein CASSLETVYHF. The chain links TRBV5-6 to TRBJ1-6; no clear D. Trimming removed 0 bases at V and 18 bases at J, with 10 bases between. CDR3 length: 11 residues. Germline lookup yields CDR1 SGHDT and CDR2 YYEEEE.